This is a list of T cell receptor beta chains from one sample in a study of cytomegalovirus exposure and HLA in healthy donors. This table comes from immunoSEQ multiplex PCR, and its TCRdb copy is limited to in-frame clones, with some not included. The sample lists about 250,000 clones, about 90% occurring once. The sample consisted of PBMCs. The source is a man aged 18 to 30 in good health and CMV-seropositive. CDR3s include the opening cysteine and the closing phenylalanine or tryptophan. The order of the fields is V gene, clone size, J gene, D gene, CDR3 protein, CDR3 DNA. The D gene is left open where the match is weak. A row's size may be missing; if present it is once, few, many or a size class.

V gene: TRBV13
clone size: -
J gene: TRBJ1-1
D gene: -
CDR3 protein: CASSLEGPQLNTEAFF
CDR3 DNA: TGTGCCAGCAGCTTAGAGGGACCACAATTGAACACTGAAGCTTTCTTT

V gene: TRBV2
clone size: -
J gene: TRBJ2-5
D gene: -
CDR3 protein: CASSSDGTQYF
CDR3 DNA: TGTGCCAGCAGTTCCGATGGGACCCAGTACTTC

V gene: TRBV29-1
clone size: -
J gene: TRBJ2-1
D gene: TRBD2
CDR3 protein: CSVGLAGGGQFF
CDR3 DNA: TGCAGCGTTGGGCTAGCGGGAGGGGGCCAGTTCTTC

V gene: TRBV19
clone size: few
J gene: TRBJ2-7
D gene: TRBD1
CDR3 protein: CATDAGTGAYEQYF
CDR3 DNA: TGTGCCACAGACGCCGGGACAGGGGCCTACGAGCAGTACTTC

V gene: TRBV29-1
clone size: -
J gene: TRBJ1-1
D gene: -
CDR3 protein: CSVRLQGGTEAFF
CDR3 DNA: TGCAGCGTTCGTCTGCAGGGTGGAACTGAAGCTTTCTTT

V gene: TRBV5-1
clone size: -
J gene: TRBJ2-5
D gene: -
CDR3 protein: CASSLASLQETQYF
CDR3 DNA: TGCGCCAGCAGCTTGGCCTCCCTACAAGAGACCCAGTACTTC

V gene: TRBV7-6
clone size: -
J gene: TRBJ2-2
D gene: -
CDR3 protein: CASSLGAARGTGELFF
CDR3 DNA: TGTGCCAGCAGCTTAGGGGCGGCGCGGGGCACCGGGGAGCTGTTTTTT

V gene: TRBV9
clone size: -
J gene: TRBJ1-3
D gene: -
CDR3 protein: CASSVDRGDTIYF
CDR3 DNA: TGTGCCAGCAGCGTAGATCGGGGAGACACCATATATTTT

V gene: TRBV6-5
clone size: few
J gene: TRBJ1-5
D gene: -
CDR3 protein: CASSYDGNSNQPQHF
CDR3 DNA: TGTGCCAGCAGTTACGACGGGAATAGCAATCAGCCCCAGCATTTT

V gene: TRBV9
clone size: -
J gene: TRBJ1-1
D gene: TRBD1
CDR3 protein: CASSGGTANTEAFF
CDR3 DNA: TGTGCCAGCAGCGGCGGGACAGCTAACACTGAAGCTTTCTTT

V gene: TRBV2
clone size: -
J gene: TRBJ2-2
D gene: TRBD2
CDR3 protein: CATRLAVGAGELFF
CDR3 DNA: TGTGCCACCAGACTAGCGGTCGGGGCCGGGGAGCTGTTTTTT

V gene: TRBV5-1
clone size: -
J gene: TRBJ2-7
D gene: -
CDR3 protein: CASSLDPVSYEQYF
CDR3 DNA: TGCGCCAGCAGCTTGGACCCAGTGTCCTACGAGCAGTACTTC

V gene: TRBV9
clone size: -
J gene: TRBJ2-7
D gene: -
CDR3 protein: CASSVGGGTYEQYF
CDR3 DNA: TGTGCCAGCAGCGTAGGCGGGGGCACCTACGAGCAGTACTTC

V gene: TRBV10-3
clone size: once
J gene: TRBJ1-2
D gene: TRBD1
CDR3 protein: CAISEGTGVGYGYTF
CDR3 DNA: TGTGCCATCAGTGAGGGGACAGGCGTAGGCTATGGCTACACCTTC

V gene: TRBV5-6
clone size: -
J gene: TRBJ1-3
D gene: -
CDR3 protein: CASSLRTASGNTIYF
CDR3 DNA: TGTGCCAGCAGCCTGAGGACAGCCTCTGGAAACACCATATATTTT

V gene: TRBV11-2
clone size: -
J gene: TRBJ2-7
D gene: TRBD2
CDR3 protein: CASSFSGGSYEQYF
CDR3 DNA: TGTGCCAGCAGCTTTAGCGGGGGCTCCTACGAGCAGTACTTC

V gene: TRBV6-5
clone size: once
J gene: TRBJ2-7
D gene: -
CDR3 protein: CASSSSLAYEQYF
CDR3 DNA: TGTGCCAGCAGCTCCTCGCTAGCCTACGAGCAGTACTTC

V gene: TRBV6-5
clone size: many
J gene: TRBJ2-2
D gene: -
CDR3 protein: CASSYGPTAYTGELFF
CDR3 DNA: TGTGCCAGCAGTTACGGGCCTACCGCGTACACCGGGGAGCTGTTTTTT